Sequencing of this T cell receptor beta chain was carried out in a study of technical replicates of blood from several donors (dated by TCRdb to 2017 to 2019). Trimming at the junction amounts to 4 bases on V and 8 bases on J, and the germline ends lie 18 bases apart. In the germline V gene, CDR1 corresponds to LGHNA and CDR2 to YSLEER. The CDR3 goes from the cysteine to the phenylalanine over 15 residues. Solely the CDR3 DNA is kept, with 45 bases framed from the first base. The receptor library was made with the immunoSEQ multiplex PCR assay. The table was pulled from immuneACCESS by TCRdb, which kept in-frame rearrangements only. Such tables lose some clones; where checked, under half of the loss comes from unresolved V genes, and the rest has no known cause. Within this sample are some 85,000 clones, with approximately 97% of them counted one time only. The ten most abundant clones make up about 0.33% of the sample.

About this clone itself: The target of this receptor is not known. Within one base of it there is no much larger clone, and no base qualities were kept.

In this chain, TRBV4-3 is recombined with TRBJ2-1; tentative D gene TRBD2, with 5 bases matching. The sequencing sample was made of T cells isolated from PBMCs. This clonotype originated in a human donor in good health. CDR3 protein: CASSLEGIRWYEQFF. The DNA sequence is TGCGCCAGCAGCCTCGAGGGAATTCGTTGGTATGAGCAGTTCTTC.